The rows below give T cell receptor beta chains drawn from one sample of a study of OX40 agonist ivuxolimab in advanced cancers. Assay: immunoSEQ multiplex PCR; the TCRdb copy retains only in-frame clones and omits some. Of 43,000 or so clones in the sample, about 87% are singletons; the top ten hold 5.5% to 7.5%. This specimen was CD4+ or CD8+ T cells sorted from blood, taken in a trial of the OX40 agonist ivuxolimab. These receptors were obtained from an adult with an advanced solid tumor such as melanoma, head and neck, liver or kidney cancer. The CDR3 runs from the conserved cysteine through the conserved F or W. A D gene is named only where the DNA matches it firmly. Size tells how often a clone was seen (once, few, many) or the class of an expanded clone, and some rows leave it out.

D gene: .
clone size: .
V gene: TRBV27
J gene: TRBJ2-7
CDR3 DNA: TGTGCCAGCAGTTTGGTGGGGATCGGGCAAGCCTACGAGCAGTACTTC
CDR3 protein: CASSLVGIGQAYEQYF

D gene: TRBD2
clone size: .
V gene: TRBV10-3
J gene: TRBJ2-5
CDR3 DNA: TGTGCCATCTCAGGCGCTAGCGGGAACTCCTTAGGGGAGACCCAGTACTTC
CDR3 protein: CAISGASGNSLGETQYF

D gene: .
clone size: .
V gene: TRBV30
J gene: TRBJ2-5
CDR3 DNA: TGTGCCTGGATAGCGAGCGTGGGGACCCAGTACTTC
CDR3 protein: CAWIASVGTQYF

D gene: .
clone size: .
V gene: TRBV5-1
J gene: TRBJ2-1
CDR3 DNA: TGCGCCAGCAGCTTGGGTTTTGAGCAGTTCTTC
CDR3 protein: CASSLGFEQFF

D gene: TRBD2
clone size: .
V gene: TRBV11-2
J gene: TRBJ2-7
CDR3 DNA: TGTGCCAGCAGCTTAGAGAGTCTAGCGGGAGTCGAGCAGTACTTC
CDR3 protein: CASSLESLAGVEQYF

D gene: TRBD2
clone size: once
V gene: TRBV4-1
J gene: TRBJ2-1
CDR3 DNA: TGCGCCAGCAGCCAACCGACTAGCGGGAGCCGTTTCAATGAGCAGTTCTTC
CDR3 protein: CASSQPTSGSRFNEQFF

D gene: .
clone size: .
V gene: TRBV4-2
J gene: TRBJ1-2
CDR3 DNA: TGTGCCAGCAGCCAAGACAGGGGTGGCTATGGCTACACCTTC
CDR3 protein: CASSQDRGGYGYTF

D gene: TRBD1
clone size: .
V gene: TRBV28
J gene: TRBJ1-5
CDR3 DNA: TGTGCCAGCAGCCCTCTTGGGACAGGGAAGGATCAGCCCCAGCATTTT
CDR3 protein: CASSPLGTGKDQPQHF

D gene: .
clone size: .
V gene: TRBV13
J gene: TRBJ1-2
CDR3 DNA: TGTGCCAGCAGCTTATGGAGGGGGGCTGGCTACACCTTC
CDR3 protein: CASSLWRGAGYTF

D gene: .
clone size: .
V gene: TRBV9
J gene: TRBJ1-2
CDR3 DNA: TGTGCCAGCAGCGCCCGGGATATAGCTAACTATGGCTACACCTTC
CDR3 protein: CASSARDIANYGYTF

D gene: .
clone size: .
V gene: TRBV6-5
J gene: TRBJ2-7
CDR3 DNA: TGTGCCAGCAGAGAGGCAGGACAATACTACGAGCAGTACTTC
CDR3 protein: CASREAGQYYEQYF

D gene: TRBD2
clone size: .
V gene: TRBV5-8
J gene: TRBJ2-7
CDR3 DNA: TGTGCCAGCAGCGACCCAGCGGGAGGGTCCTACGAGCAGTACTTC
CDR3 protein: CASSDPAGGSYEQYF

D gene: TRBD2
clone size: .
V gene: TRBV30
J gene: TRBJ2-5
CDR3 DNA: TGTGCCTGGAGTACTAGCGGGAGGCTTGAGACCCAGTACTTC
CDR3 protein: CAWSTSGRLETQYF

D gene: TRBD2
clone size: .
V gene: TRBV27
J gene: TRBJ2-7
CDR3 DNA: TGTGCCAGCAGTTTATCGGTCCCGGGAGGGATCCACTACGAGCAGTACTTC
CDR3 protein: CASSLSVPGGIHYEQYF

D gene: .
clone size: .
V gene: TRBV28
J gene: TRBJ2-1
CDR3 DNA: TGTGCCAGCAGCCGGACCAGCTCCTACAATGAGCAGTTCTTC
CDR3 protein: CASSRTSSYNEQFF

D gene: .
clone size: .
V gene: TRBV20-1
J gene: TRBJ2-7
CDR3 DNA: TGCAGTGCCCCCGGAGGTTACGAGCAGTACTTC
CDR3 protein: CSAPGGYEQYF

D gene: .
clone size: .
V gene: TRBV6-1
J gene: TRBJ1-5
CDR3 DNA: TGTGCCAGCAGTGAAGCGTGGTCAACCTATAGCAATCAGCCCCAGCATTTT
CDR3 protein: CASSEAWSTYSNQPQHF

D gene: TRBD2
clone size: once
V gene: TRBV7-9
J gene: TRBJ2-7
CDR3 DNA: TGTGCCAGCAGCTTATCAGGGACTAGCGGATCCTACGAGCAGTACTTC
CDR3 protein: CASSLSGTSGSYEQYF

D gene: TRBD1
clone size: .
V gene: TRBV6-6
J gene: TRBJ2-1
CDR3 DNA: TGTGCCAGCAGTTCTACCAGGGGGAATGAGCAGTTCTTC
CDR3 protein: CASSSTRGNEQFF

D gene: TRBD1
clone size: .
V gene: TRBV6-4
J gene: TRBJ2-5
CDR3 DNA: TGTGCCAGCAGGGACAGGGAAGAGACCCAGTACTTC
CDR3 protein: CASRDREETQYF

D gene: .
clone size: .
V gene: TRBV28
J gene: TRBJ2-7
CDR3 DNA: TGTGCCAGCAGTTATAGGGTATACGAGCAGTACTTC
CDR3 protein: CASSYRVYEQYF

D gene: TRBD1
clone size: .
V gene: TRBV5-1
J gene: TRBJ2-5
CDR3 DNA: TGCGCCAGCACCCGTGGGACAGGGAACCAAGAGACCCAGTACTTC
CDR3 protein: CASTRGTGNQETQYF

D gene: .
clone size: once
V gene: TRBV5-8
J gene: TRBJ2-5
CDR3 DNA: TGTGCCAGCAGCTTGCGGGCAGGGAGGATGGTCTGGGAGACCCAGTACTTC
CDR3 protein: CASSLRAGRMVWETQYF

D gene: .
clone size: .
V gene: TRBV7-9
J gene: TRBJ2-3
CDR3 DNA: TGTGCCAGCAGCCCAAACCAGCGCCCCCCAGATACGCAGTATTTT
CDR3 protein: CASSPNQRPPDTQYF

D gene: TRBD1
clone size: .
V gene: TRBV30
J gene: TRBJ1-3
CDR3 DNA: TGTGCCTGGAGAGGGACAGACTCTGGAAACACCATATATTTT
CDR3 protein: CAWRGTDSGNTIYF

D gene: TRBD2
clone size: once
V gene: TRBV5-5
J gene: TRBJ2-3
CDR3 DNA: TGTGCCAGCAGCCTTATGACTAGCGGGAGACCTAGCACAGATACGCAGTATTTT
CDR3 protein: CASSLMTSGRPSTDTQYF

D gene: .
clone size: once
V gene: TRBV11-2
J gene: TRBJ2-7
CDR3 DNA: TGTGCCAGCAGCGCCAACTACGAGCAGTACTTC
CDR3 protein: CASSANYEQYF

D gene: TRBD1
clone size: .
V gene: TRBV18
J gene: TRBJ1-3
CDR3 DNA: TGTGCCAGCTCACCAAGACAGGGGGCTGGAAACACCATATATTTT
CDR3 protein: CASSPRQGAGNTIYF

D gene: .
clone size: .
V gene: TRBV5-1
J gene: TRBJ2-7
CDR3 DNA: TGCGCCAGCAGCCTCCTCGGAGAGCAGTACTTC
CDR3 protein: CASSLLGEQYF

D gene: .
clone size: .
V gene: TRBV6-5
J gene: TRBJ2-3
CDR3 DNA: TGTGCCAGCAGTGCCTCGGGACCTAACACAGATACGCAGTATTTT
CDR3 protein: CASSASGPNTDTQYF

D gene: TRBD1
clone size: .
V gene: TRBV5-1
J gene: TRBJ1-4
CDR3 DNA: TGCGCCAGCAGCTATGGACAGGGGGGTGAAAAACTGTTTTTT
CDR3 protein: CASSYGQGGEKLFF

D gene: .
clone size: .
V gene: TRBV19
J gene: TRBJ1-2
CDR3 DNA: TGTGCCAGTAATCCACGACCTCCTAATGTTTACTACACCTTC
CDR3 protein: CASNPRPPNVYYTF

D gene: .
clone size: .
V gene: TRBV20-1
J gene: TRBJ2-5
CDR3 DNA: TGCAGTGCGCGGACTGGGGGGACCCAGTACTTC
CDR3 protein: CSARTGGTQYF

D gene: TRBD2
clone size: .
V gene: TRBV29-1
J gene: TRBJ2-5
CDR3 DNA: TGCAGCGTGGATACTAGCGGATCTGAAGAGACCCAGTACTTC
CDR3 protein: CSVDTSGSEETQYF

D gene: TRBD1
clone size: once
V gene: TRBV2
J gene: TRBJ2-2
CDR3 DNA: TGTGCCAGCAGTGGACAGGGGGGGGACACCGGGGAGCTGTTTTTT
CDR3 protein: CASSGQGGDTGELFF

D gene: .
clone size: .
V gene: TRBV5-1
J gene: TRBJ2-3
CDR3 DNA: TGCGCCAGCAGCTTGGCAGGTGCGACAGATACGCAGTATTTT
CDR3 protein: CASSLAGATDTQYF

D gene: .
clone size: .
V gene: TRBV4-2
J gene: TRBJ2-5
CDR3 DNA: TGTGCCAGCAGCCAAGACGGGGGTTTGGAGACCCAGTACTTC
CDR3 protein: CASSQDGGLETQYF

D gene: .
clone size: .
V gene: TRBV7-8
J gene: TRBJ2-7
CDR3 DNA: TGTGCCAGCAGCTATCGGGACAAGTTCGACGAGCAGTACTTC
CDR3 protein: CASSYRDKFDEQYF

D gene: TRBD1
clone size: once
V gene: TRBV6-1
J gene: TRBJ2-7
CDR3 DNA: TGTGCCAGCAGAGGACAGGGTTCCTACGAGCAGTACTTC
CDR3 protein: CASRGQGSYEQYF

D gene: .
clone size: few
V gene: TRBV28
J gene: TRBJ1-5
CDR3 DNA: TGTGCCAGCAGTTTCTCCCATACGGGGTATAGCAATCAGCCCCAGCATTTT
CDR3 protein: CASSFSHTGYSNQPQHF

D gene: TRBD2
clone size: .
V gene: TRBV30
J gene: TRBJ2-3
CDR3 DNA: TGTGCCTGGAGCCCCAGGTGGGGACTAGCGTATCAAGATACGCAGTATTTT
CDR3 protein: CAWSPRWGLAYQDTQYF

D gene: .
clone size: .
V gene: TRBV6-5
J gene: TRBJ2-1
CDR3 DNA: TGTGCCAGCAGTTACGGCACCCTCCATTTCTTC
CDR3 protein: CASSYGTLHFF

D gene: .
clone size: .
V gene: TRBV28
J gene: TRBJ2-2
CDR3 DNA: TGTGCCAGCATTTCTCCGGTGAGGACCGGGGAGCTGTTTTTT
CDR3 protein: CASISPVRTGELFF

D gene: .
clone size: .
V gene: TRBV5-6
J gene: TRBJ1-1
CDR3 DNA: TGTGCCAGCAGCTTGGAAGGGCCAGGCACTGAAGCTTTCTTT
CDR3 protein: CASSLEGPGTEAFF

D gene: .
clone size: .
V gene: TRBV15
J gene: TRBJ1-5
CDR3 DNA: TGTGCCACCAGCAAAGACAGAATCAATCAGCCCCAGCATTTT
CDR3 protein: CATSKDRINQPQHF

D gene: TRBD2
clone size: once
V gene: TRBV11-2
J gene: TRBJ2-1
CDR3 DNA: TGTGCCAGCAGCCGAGCGGGACTAGCGGACAATGAGCAGTTCTTC
CDR3 protein: CASSRAGLADNEQFF

D gene: TRBD1
clone size: .
V gene: TRBV18
J gene: TRBJ2-3
CDR3 DNA: TGTGCCAGCTCACCACTCCCCGACAGGGGTCCAGATACGCAGTATTTT
CDR3 protein: CASSPLPDRGPDTQYF

D gene: .
clone size: .
V gene: TRBV4-2
J gene: TRBJ1-4
CDR3 DNA: TGTGCCAGCAGCCAAGGACTCGGTTCAGATGAAAAACTGTTTTTT
CDR3 protein: CASSQGLGSDEKLFF

D gene: .
clone size: .
V gene: TRBV13
J gene: TRBJ1-4
CDR3 DNA: TGTGCCAGCAGCTTACTTGGGGGAACTAATGAAAAACTGTTTTTT
CDR3 protein: CASSLLGGTNEKLFF

D gene: .
clone size: .
V gene: TRBV29-1
J gene: TRBJ2-5
CDR3 DNA: TGCAGCGTTGAACCCCCAGGGACCCAGTACTTC
CDR3 protein: CSVEPPGTQYF

D gene: .
clone size: .
V gene: TRBV5-1
J gene: TRBJ2-2
CDR3 DNA: TGCGCCAGCAGAGGAAGGGTGGGCACCGGGGAGCTGTTTTTT
CDR3 protein: CASRGRVGTGELFF

D gene: .
clone size: .
V gene: TRBV19
J gene: TRBJ2-2
CDR3 DNA: TGTGCCAGTAGTAAAGGGACCGCGAACACCGGGGAGCTGTTTTTT
CDR3 protein: CASSKGTANTGELFF

D gene: TRBD1
clone size: .
V gene: TRBV5-6
J gene: TRBJ2-7
CDR3 DNA: TGTGCCAGCAGCGGGACAGGGAAAGCCTACGAGCAGTACTTC
CDR3 protein: CASSGTGKAYEQYF

D gene: TRBD2
clone size: once
V gene: TRBV6-4
J gene: TRBJ2-3
CDR3 DNA: TGTGCCAGCATACCGGGACTAGCGGGAGAAGTCACAGATACGCAGTATTTT
CDR3 protein: CASIPGLAGEVTDTQYF

D gene: TRBD2
clone size: .
V gene: TRBV10-1
J gene: TRBJ2-1
CDR3 DNA: TGCGCCAGCAGCCTGACTAGCGTCCCGGGTGAGCAGTTCTTC
CDR3 protein: CASSLTSVPGEQFF

D gene: TRBD1
clone size: .
V gene: TRBV29-1
J gene: TRBJ1-5
CDR3 DNA: TGCAGCGTTTGGGACAGGGGGCAGCCCCAGCATTTT
CDR3 protein: CSVWDRGQPQHF

D gene: .
clone size: .
V gene: TRBV7-3
J gene: TRBJ2-1
CDR3 DNA: TGTGCCAGCAGCTCTGCAGGGGCGCAGGGCTCCTACAATGAGCAGTTCTTC
CDR3 protein: CASSSAGAQGSYNEQFF